Detailed here is one TCR beta chain. This sample stems from a study of blood T cell repertoires in COVID-19. Sequencing used immunoSEQ multiplex PCR; TCRdb keeps in-frame clones, though not all of them. The sample consists of fewer than 300,000 clones, approximately 83% of them appearing once. The CDR3 consists of 13 residues. Trimming pared 8 bases from V and 5 bases from J, leaving 18 bases between. CDR1 SQVTM and CDR2 ANQGSEA come from the germline V gene. The sample was PBMCs or T cells enriched from blood (not recorded which). The genes are TRBV29-1 and TRBJ1-1; D call uncertain. The sequence was obtained from a woman in her twenties or thirties who had recovered from COVID-19. The CDR3 reads CSLRRGSGTEAFF. Written as DNA, the CDR3 is TGCAGCCTGCGACGGGGATCGGGGACTGAAGCTTTCTTT.